The clone carrying this T cell receptor (beta chain) has just a few counts. Germline CDR1 is SGHAT and CDR2 is FQNNGV. Deletions cut 4 bases from V and 2 bases from J, with 22 bases between. There are 18 residues in the CDR3. There were between 1 and 8 samples from each patient, taken pretreatment and on-treatment. The data were obtained in a study of PD-L1 blockade in urothelial cancer. Turning to the study itself: Blood samples had a median of about 140,000 T cells, 83,000 or so unique TCRs, and clonality more than 0.075.

Libraries were prepared by immunoSEQ multiplex PCR; TCRdb keeps only in-frame clonotypes and omits some of them. The table includes under 40,000 clones, approximately 80% detected once. This receptor was obtained from a man aged 60-69 years with urothelial cancer. The chain is built from TRBV11-2 and TRBJ2-3, with D unresolved. Sequenced material: PBMCs, taken around atezolizumab (anti-PD-L1) treatment. CDR3 amino acids: CASSSPFQFIAPTDTQYF. The CDR3 DNA reads TGTGCCAGCAGCTCCCCCTTTCAGTTCATTGCCCCCACAGATACGCAGTATTTT.